The sequence of this T cell receptor beta chain was determined in a study of cytomegalovirus exposure and HLA in healthy donors. Findings and limits, study-wide: The study assumed roughly uniform donor sequencing depth for presence/absence analyses.

As for this clone: Its antigen is as yet unknown.

The CDR3 loop spans 14 amino acids. Use of 60 Vbeta and 13 Jbeta primers characterized the PCR. Repertoires were generated with immunoSEQ multiplex PCR, while TCRdb's copy carries only in-frame clones and drops some. The data contain around 140,000 clones, 83% of them seen just once; the ten biggest clones take up about 1.6%. The chain employs TRBV21-1 and TRBJ1-1; the table assigns TRBD1, which was not confirmed against the DNA. TRBV21-1 is described as a pseudogene. The sequence derives from a man in his forties in good health and CMV-seronegative. Sequencing was done on a sample of PBMCs. The CDR3 region is CASSKDRGITEAFF. The DNA for the CDR3 is TGTGCCAGCAGCAAGGACAGGGGTATCACTGAAGCTTTCTTT.